These 17 T cell receptor beta chains came from one sample sequenced in a study of cytomegalovirus exposure and HLA in healthy donors. Assay used: immunoSEQ multiplex PCR; TCRdb lists only in-frame clones, some missing. This sample yields around 200,000 clones, of which about 91% are seen a single time; 2.9% belongs to the top ten. The sequenced sample consisted of PBMCs. These receptors all stem from a woman younger than 30 in good health and CMV-seronegative.

The chain has TRBV5-1 and TRBJ1-1, with D tentatively TRBD1 (6 bases). CDR1 and CDR2 from the germline V gene are SGHRS and YFSETQ. V was shortened by 4 bases and J by 1 base, with 17 bases between the two germline ends. This CDR3 spans 16 amino acids. CDR3 residues: CASSPSAGGRNTEAFF. In DNA, the CDR3 is TGCGCCAGCAGCCCCTCGGCGGGGGGCCGGAACACTGAAGCTTTCTTT.

The rearrangement uses TRBV30 and TRBJ2-1; D is possibly TRBD1 (6 bases). The CDR3 length is 12 residues. The V and J ends lost 3 bases and 12 bases respectively, with 15 bases between them. The V gene's germline CDR1 is GTSNPN and CDR2 SVGIG (reference sequence). CDR3 in DNA: TGTGCCTGGAGCAAACAGGGTGAACGGCAGTTCTTC. It is translated as CAWSKQGERQFF.

This clone was detected only a few times. J is TRBJ2-7 and V is TRBV28, with TRBD2 matching 15 bases. This CDR3 spans 17 amino acids. Looked up from germline, CDR1 is MDHEN and CDR2 is SYDVKM. Trimming at V came to 8 bases and at J to 2 bases, leaving 10 bases not matched to a gene. CDR3 sequence (DNA): TGTGCCAGCCGTCCGGGACTAGCGGGAGGAGGGGCCTACGAGCAGTACTTC. As protein: CASRPGLAGGGAYEQYF. The variable domain in full, with the rest retrieved from reference TRBV28 and TRBJ2-7, is DVKVTQSSRYLVKRTGEKVFLECVQDMDHENMFWYRQDPGLGLRLIYFSYDVKMKEKGDIPEGYSVSREKKERFSLILESASTNQTSMYLCASRPGLAGGGAYEQYFGPGTRLTVT.

The rearrangement joins TRBV19 to TRBJ1-1; D might be TRBD1 (6 bases). V was cut by 5 bases and J by 4 bases, with 14 bases left in between. The V gene's germline CDR1 is LNHDA and CDR2 SQIVND (reference sequence). The CDR3 is 14 residues long. The CDR3 loop reads CASSPRGGGTEAFF. DNA of the CDR3: TGTGCCAGTAGTCCCAGGGGTGGGGGCACTGAAGCTTTCTTT. Using reference TRBV19 and TRBJ1-1 for the parts outside the CDR3, the full variable domain is DGGITQSPKYLFRKEGQNVTLSCEQNLNHDAMYWYRQDPGQGLRLIYYSQIVNDFQKGDIAEGYSVSREKKESFPLTVTSAQKNPTAFYLCASSPRGGGTEAFFGQGTRLTVV.

This clone was detected once. The V gene is TRBV29-1, the J gene TRBJ2-7; possible D gene TRBD1, 5 bases. CDR1 is SQVTM and CDR2 is ANQGSEA in the germline V gene. V gave up 1 base and J gave up 3 bases, with 16 bases separating them. CDR3 length equals 15 residues. DNA of the CDR3: TGCAGCGTTGAAGTTGGCCAGGGTCCGGGCTACGAGCAGTACTTC. Its protein product is CSVEVGQGPGYEQYF.

This chain uses TRBV12-2 with TRBJ2-6; the table assigns TRBD2, which was not confirmed against the DNA. TRBV12-2 counts as a pseudogene. This CDR3 is built from 19 residues. The CDR3 loop is CASRLADRDSPSGANVLTF. CDR3 DNA sequence: TGTGCAAGTCGCTTAGCGGACCGGGACTCCCCCTCTGGGGCCAACGTCCTGACTTTC.

V is TRBV7-9 and J is TRBJ2-7, with a tentative D call TRBD2 (5 bases). The CDR3 is 14 residues long. Per the germline V gene, CDR1 is SEHNR and CDR2 is FQNEAQ (reference sequence). V lost 0 bases and J lost 4, with 10 bases in between. CDR3 bases: TGTGCCAGCAGCTTAGCGGGAGATCGTTACGAGCAGTACTTC. Its protein product is CASSLAGDRYEQYF.

The V call is TRBV27, the J call TRBJ2-3; 13 bases map to TRBD2. Trimming cost V 0 bases and J 4 bases; bases outside gene matches: 10. The germline V gene encodes CDR1 MNHEY and CDR2 SMNVEV (reference sequence). CDR3 size: 19 residues. The CDR3 loop reads CASSLSVGLAGEGPDTQYF. For the CDR3, the DNA is TGTGCCAGCAGTTTATCGGTAGGACTAGCGGGAGAAGGCCCAGATACGCAGTATTTT.

This chain links TRBV11-2 with TRBJ2-3; 7 bases are shared with TRBD2. With 0 bases clipped from V and 2 bases from J, the junction kept 5 bases outside the gene matches. CDR3 size: 16 residues. Per germline, CDR1 SGHAT and CDR2 FQNNGV. CDR3 in DNA: TGTGCCAGCAGCTTAGAACTGCGGGGGTCCACAGATACGCAGTATTTT. Protein sequence: CASSLELRGSTDTQYF.

The chain is built from TRBV7-9 and TRBJ2-5; the D gene is possibly TRBD1 (5 bases). The CDR3 has 13 amino acids. Germline values: CDR1 SEHNR, CDR2 FQNEAQ (reference sequence). The V gene lost 4 bases and the J gene lost 5 bases, with 11 bases spanning the gap. CDR3 sequence: CASSSQKGETQYF. The CDR3, as DNA: TGTGCCAGCAGCTCCCAGAAGGGGGAGACCCAGTACTTC.

This chain uses TRBV29-1 with TRBJ2-2, with TRBD2 as a possible D gene (5 bases). Germline CDR1 is SQVTM and CDR2 is ANQGSEA. This CDR3 contains 15 residues. V lost 5 bases, J lost 0 bases, and 13 bases lay in between. The CDR3 sequence is CSVTDWESNTGELFF. The CDR3, as DNA: TGCAGCGTTACGGACTGGGAATCGAACACCGGGGAGCTGTTTTTT.

The J gene is TRBJ2-6, the V gene TRBV7-2, with D unresolved. Germline CDR1 is SGHTA and CDR2 is FQGNSA. CDR3 length: 14 residues. Trimming took off 2 bases at V and 2 bases at J, with 4 bases between the two ends. The CDR3, as DNA: TGTGCCAGCAGCTTACAGGCTGGGGCCAACGTCCTGACTTTC. As protein: CASSLQAGANVLTF.

The genes are TRBV6-4 and TRBJ2-7; D unclear. The ends were cut back, 3 bases at V and 2 bases at J, with 8 bases in the middle. The CDR3 has 13 residues. The germline gives CDR1 MRHNA, CDR2 SNTAGT. The CDR3: CASSELETYEQYF. As DNA, the CDR3 is TGTGCCAGCAGTGAGCTCGAGACCTACGAGCAGTACTTC.

The rearrangement joins TRBV4-2 to TRBJ2-5, with D unresolved. The CDR3 has 12 residues. Trimming cost V 0 bases and J 3 bases, with 2 bases left between them. The V gene's germline CDR1 is LGHNA and CDR2 YNFKEQ. As DNA, the CDR3 is TGTGCCAGCAGCCAAGACGAAGAGACCCAGTACTTC. Translation gives CASSQDEETQYF.

This chain uses TRBV6-5 with TRBJ2-6; D might be TRBD2 (6 bases). V was pared by 7 bases and J by 4 bases, with 11 bases between. CDR1 is MNHEY, CDR2 SVGAGI, per germline. The CDR3 loop spans 14 amino acids. The CDR3 protein is CASMAGSGANVLTF. The CDR3 region has the DNA TGTGCCAGCATGGCGGGGAGCGGGGCCAACGTCCTGACTTTC.

The chain employs TRBV28 and TRBJ2-4; the D gene is possibly TRBD1 (5 bases). From germline, CDR1 is MDHEN and CDR2 SYDVKM. The length of the CDR3 is 14 residues. V was pared by 6 bases and J by 6 bases, with 15 bases between. CDR3 sequence: CASRIPGALNIQYF. The CDR3 nucleotides read TGTGCCAGCAGGATCCCTGGGGCACTAAACATTCAGTACTTC. The variable domain in full, with the rest retrieved from reference TRBV28 and TRBJ2-4, is DVKVTQSSRYLVKRTGEKVFLECVQDMDHENMFWYRQDPGLGLRLIYFSYDVKMKEKGDIPEGYSVSREKKERFSLILESASTNQTSMYLCASRIPGALNIQYFGAGTRLSVL.

Only one count was recorded for this clone. The CDR3 sequence: CASSFTGVNTEAFF. CDR3 DNA: TGTGCCAGCAGCTTTACAGGGGTAAACACTGAAGCTTTCTTT. The chain has TRBV5-4 and TRBJ1-1; TRBD1 agrees at 7 bases. The ends lost 2 bases at V and 2 bases at J; junction bases unmatched: 3. The CDR3 length is 14 residues. The germline gives CDR1 SGHNT, CDR2 YYREEE (reference sequence).